Presented here are 30 T cell receptor beta chains from one specimen sequenced in a study of regulatory T cells in long-lasting Graves disease. Time point: newly diagnosed GD, antithyroid drugs for less than 3 months. Construction of the TCR library relied on RNA isolated from PBMCs. Through Arm-PCR of CDR3 regions and iRepertoire HTBI primers, TCR beta libraries were built. TCRdb fed the multiplex PCR reads into MiXCR, producing one record per CDR3 protein. The sample has more than 450,000 distinct CDR3 sequences, roughly 17% seen once. A further study also used this sample, focusing on T cells in Graves' hyperthyroidism and ophthalmopathy.

The source was peripheral blood mononuclear cells (PBMCs), collected at new diagnosis, from a patient treated with antithyroid drugs. The receptors shown here come from a middle-aged man with Graves disease.

This sequence joins TRBV6-1 and TRBJ2-2; 11 bases agree with TRBD2. V lost 9 bases to trimming and J lost 0 bases; unmatched junction nucleotides: 6. The CDR3 spans 16 residues. The germline V gene encodes CDR1 MNHNS and CDR2 SASEGT. CDR3 loop: CARPTSGAPNTGELFF. The DNA of the CDR3 is TGTGCCAGACCGACTAGCGGGGCCCCGAACACCGGGGAGCTGTTTTTT.

This clonotype was detected a few times. The rearrangement uses TRBV20-1 and TRBJ1-4; TRBD1 matches at 8 bases. Losses at the gene ends were 1 base for V and 8 bases for J; bases not matched to a gene: 6. The CDR3 runs to 14 residues. Germline CDR1 reads DFQATT; CDR2 reads SNEGSKA (reference sequence). In nucleotides, the CDR3 is TGCAGTGCTAGAGGACAGGGGTCGGGGGAAAAACTGTTTTTT. The encoded protein is CSARGQGSGEKLFF.

With regard to this clonotype: A far larger clone lies a single base away; this is likely a read error. This chain joins TRBV2 and TRBJ2-3; TRBD2 agrees at 7 bases. The better agreement between TRBJ2-1 and the DNA end casts doubt on the J call. From germline, CDR1 is SNHLY and CDR2 FYNNEI. The CDR3 covers 14 residues. DNA of the CDR3: TGTGCCAGCCGACTAGCTAGCTGGGGTGAGACCCAGTTCTTC. As protein: CASRLASWGETQFF.

In its sample, this clonotype was seen a few times. The chain employs TRBV19 and TRBJ2-7; TRBD2 matches 11 bases. The germline gives CDR1 LNHDA, CDR2 SQIVND (reference sequence). The V gene end was trimmed by 10 bases and the J gene end by 6 bases; junction bases not matched to a gene: 14. This CDR3 has 15 residues. The CDR3 sequence is CATKVSGRAKGEQYF. The CDR3 coding sequence is TGTGCCACCAAGGTTAGCGGGAGGGCGAAGGGCGAGCAGTACTTC.

This clonotype has a count of ten or more. The chain uses TRBV5-1 and TRBJ2-5; 8 bases line up with TRBD1. Losses at the gene ends were 4 bases for V and 6 bases for J; bases not matched to a gene: 8. The length of the CDR3 is 14 residues. Germline CDR1 and CDR2: SGHRS and YFSETQ. CDR3 in amino acids: CASSPGTGKQTQYF. Here the CDR3 DNA reads TGCGCCAGCAGCCCGGGGACAGGCAAGCAGACCCAGTACTTC.

This clonotype came up a few times. The chain recombines TRBV7-2 with TRBJ1-2, with D possibly being TRBD1 (5 bases). The CDR3 extends over 15 amino acids. V lost 1 base and J 5 bases, leaving 14 bases between the germline ends. Germline-derived CDR1 and CDR2 are SGHTA and FQGNSA. The CDR3 spells CASSLGYGGQYGYTF. In nucleotides, the CDR3 is TGTGCCAGCAGCTTAGGATACGGCGGACAATATGGCTACACCTTC.

This clonotype was counted ten times or more. The rearrangement links TRBV12-3 or TRBV12-4 to TRBJ2-1, with a tentative D call TRBD2 (6 bases). CDR3 length equals 17 residues. V was cut by 7 bases and J by 5 bases, with 24 bases left in between. CDR3 amino acids: CASTQYRQPGVDNEQFF. As DNA, the CDR3 is TGTGCCAGCACCCAATATCGTCAACCGGGAGTCGACAATGAGCAGTTCTTC.

V usage is TRBV7-2 and J usage is TRBJ2-1; 8 bases are shared with TRBD2. The CDR3 has 15 residues. The junction had 11 bases not matched to a gene; V was cut back by 7 bases and J by 6 bases. Germline V gene data show CDR1 as SGHTA and CDR2 as FQGNSA. CDR3 protein: CASISFGTRSNEQFF. As DNA, the CDR3 is TGTGCCAGCATCTCCTTTGGGACTAGATCCAATGAGCAGTTCTTC.

In this sample, this clonotype turned up a few times. The chain carries TRBV28 and TRBJ1-5; no clear D. The CDR3 runs to 12 residues. V lost 10 bases and J lost 4, with 11 bases in between. Germline CDR1 reads MDHEN; CDR2 reads SYDVKM. This CDR3 reads CATRSQNQPQHF. The CDR3 DNA is TGTGCCACTCGGTCCCAAAATCAGCCCCAGCATTTT.

This clonotype was recorded at least ten times. The chain uses TRBV11-2 and TRBJ2-3, with TRBD2 matching over 11 bases. The CDR3 is made up of 16 amino acids. The V gene end was trimmed by 5 bases and the J gene end by 8 bases; junction bases not matched to a gene: 12. The V gene's germline CDR1 is SGHAT and CDR2 FQNNGV. CDR3 nucleotide sequence: TGTGCCAGCAGCCGCGCCCTTAGCGGGAGGGAGGGTACGCAGTATTTT. This sequence encodes CASSRALSGREGTQYF.

The J gene is TRBJ2-1, the V gene TRBV12-5; 11 positions match TRBD2. CDR3 length: 18 residues. V dropped 6 bases and J dropped 0; count of bases not matched to a gene: 10. The germline CDR1 and CDR2 sequences are LGHNT and FRNRAP. Here the CDR3 DNA reads TGTGCTAGTGGGACCGGGACTAGCGGCCTGAGCTCCTACAATGAGCAGTTCTTC. This translates into CASGTGTSGLSSYNEQFF.

The V gene is TRBV7-3, the J gene TRBJ2-7, with D unresolved. Deletions cut 2 bases from V and 0 bases from J, with 8 bases between. CDR1 SGHTA and CDR2 FQGTGA come from the germline V gene. The CDR3 consists of 14 residues. The CDR3 DNA follows: TGTGCCAGCAGCTTATTCGGTAGCTCCTACGAGCAGTACTTC. It codes for CASSLFGSSYEQYF.

This clonotype was observed many times. The rearrangement uses TRBV12-3 or TRBV12-4 and TRBJ2-7, with D perhaps being TRBD1 or TRBD2 (5 bases each). V lost 5 bases and J 6 bases, leaving 14 bases between the germline ends. This CDR3 spans 13 amino acids. The CDR3 sequence: CASSPYGDGEQYF. As DNA, the CDR3 is TGTGCCAGCAGTCCCTACGGGGACGGCGAGCAGTACTTC.

This clonotype has a handful of counts. V and J are TRBV24-1 and TRBJ1-2, with D uncertain. This CDR3 has 16 residues. V lost 4 bases to trimming and J lost 6 bases, with 20 bases between them. In germline, CDR1 is KGHDR, CDR2 SFDVKD. In DNA, the CDR3 is TGTGCCACCAGTGACGCCTCCCAGTCGAGCGGGGATGGCTACACCTTC. It is translated as CATSDASQSSGDGYTF.

This clonotype was seen only a few times. The chain combines TRBV20-1 with TRBJ2-3; D possibly matches TRBD1 or TRBD2 (5 bases each). Looked up from germline, CDR1 is DFQATT and CDR2 is SNEGSKA (reference sequence). This CDR3 contains 17 residues. The ends were cut back, 1 base at V and 1 base at J, with 18 bases in the middle. The CDR3 DNA reads TGCAGTGCTAGAGTGTTGGGGCGGCTCGGGGGCACAGATACGCAGTATTTT. Protein product: CSARVLGRLGGTDTQYF.

This clonotype was seen a handful of times. The chain has TRBV24-1 and TRBJ2-1; 13 positions match TRBD2. Germline loops: CDR1 KGHDR, CDR2 SFDVKD. After removal of 0 bases from V and 3 bases from J, the junction contained 7 bases not matched to a gene. The CDR3 has 19 residues. In DNA, the CDR3 is TGTGCCACCAGTGATTTGATTCTGTGGACTAGCGGGAGCTACAATGAGCAGTTCTTC. Protein: CATSDLILWTSGSYNEQFF.

The sample holds many counts of this clonotype. This rearrangement joins TRBV19 to TRBJ2-7; TRBD1 matches 7 bases. This CDR3 comprises 15 residues. The ends lost 5 bases at V and 0 bases at J; junction bases unmatched: 7. Germline V gene sequence: CDR1 LNHDA, CDR2 SQIVND (reference sequence). CDR3 residues: CASSSRTGASYEQYF. The CDR3 DNA sequence: TGTGCCAGTAGTTCTAGGACAGGTGCCTCCTACGAGCAGTACTTC.

The V call is TRBV20-1, the J call TRBJ2-7; 13 nucleotides agree with TRBD2. The CDR3 is 15 amino acids. Losses at the gene ends were 0 bases for V and 4 bases for J; bases not matched to a gene: 3. The germline V gene has CDR1 DFQATT and CDR2 SNEGSKA (reference sequence). The CDR3 region is CSARETGLAGYEQYF. CDR3 coding DNA: TGCAGTGCTAGAGAGACGGGACTAGCGGGATACGAGCAGTACTTC.

With respect to this clonotype: This may come from a read error, since a much larger clone is one base off. No conserved phenylalanine or tryptophan ends this CDR3, so it is likely a read error. The chain joins TRBV12-3 or TRBV12-4 to TRBJ1-1; D is unclear. The CDR3 runs to 15 residues. The V and J ends lost 5 bases and 3 bases respectively, with 16 bases between them. CDR3 nucleotide sequence: TGTGCCAGCAGTCTAGGGAGGGTTAGAGACACTGAAGCTTTCCTT. The encoded protein is CASSLGRVRDTEAFL.

This clonotype was observed at least ten times. The gene calls are TRBV7-2 and TRBJ2-5; no reliable D call. Trimming stripped 2 bases from V and 5 bases from J, with 9 bases between. Germline-derived CDR1 and CDR2 are SGHTA and FQGNSA. CDR3 length: 13 residues. In nucleotides, the CDR3 is TGTGCCAGCAGCTTAACATCTGAGGAGACCCAGTACTTC. Translated, it gives CASSLTSEETQYF.

V is TRBV9 and J is TRBJ1-1, with no clear D. Trimming took off 0 bases at V and 4 bases at J, with 13 bases between the two ends. CDR3 size: 15 residues. The V gene's germline CDR1 is SGDLS and CDR2 YYNGEE. CDR3 loop: CASSVGVVGSTEAFF. The DNA of the CDR3 is TGTGCCAGCAGCGTAGGGGTAGTGGGAAGCACTGAAGCTTTCTTT.

In its sample, this clonotype was seen many times. This sequence joins TRBV5-1 and TRBJ2-3, with D perhaps TRBD1 (5 bases). Trimming pared 5 bases from V and 0 bases from J, leaving 13 bases between. The CDR3 length is 15 residues. CDR1 and CDR2 from the germline V gene are SGHRS and YFSETQ. The CDR3 is CASRSTQGSTDTQYF. In DNA form, the CDR3 reads TGCGCCAGCAGATCGACGCAGGGTAGCACAGATACGCAGTATTTT.

The V and J genes are TRBV28 and TRBJ1-3, with 8 bases matching TRBD1. The V segment lost 4 bases and the J segment 0 bases; nucleotides outside the gene matches: 8. The germline V gene has CDR1 MDHEN and CDR2 SYDVKM. This CDR3 spans 17 amino acids. This CDR3 is CASSSPTGDNSGNTIYF. The DNA of the CDR3 is TGTGCCAGCAGTTCGCCGACAGGGGATAACTCTGGAAACACCATATATTTT.

This clonotype was recorded at least ten times. The gene calls are TRBV2 and TRBJ2-7, with D maybe TRBD2 (5 bases). Germline CDR1 is SNHLY and CDR2 is FYNNEI. The CDR3 length is 14 residues. Trimming took off 2 bases at V and 6 bases at J, with 14 bases between the two ends. The CDR3 sequence is CASSESPSGVEQYF. In DNA form, the CDR3 reads TGTGCCAGCAGTGAATCCCCGTCCGGGGTCGAGCAGTACTTC.

The chain uses TRBV19 and TRBJ2-2; D gene ambiguous. Germline CDR1 and CDR2: LNHDA and SQIVND (reference sequence). V was shortened by 2 bases and J by 5 bases, with 9 bases between the two germline ends. This CDR3 comprises 14 residues. The CDR3 sequence is CASSIIGTTGELFF. As DNA, the CDR3 is TGTGCCAGTAGTATAATAGGAACGACCGGGGAGCTGTTTTTT.

This clonotype was counted only a few times. The chain has TRBV28 and TRBJ1-6; D is unclear. Trimming cost V 7 bases and J 10 bases, with 17 bases left between them. The CDR3 consists of 14 residues. The germline V gene has CDR1 MDHEN and CDR2 SYDVKM. CDR3 region: CASTPRWSGSPLHF. CDR3 in DNA: TGTGCCAGCACCCCTCGCTGGAGCGGATCACCCCTCCACTTT.

This clonotype was counted at least ten times. V usage is TRBV2 and J usage is TRBJ1-2; D is unresolved. Deletions cut 4 bases from V and 7 bases from J, with 13 bases between. The germline CDR1 and CDR2 sequences are SNHLY and FYNNEI. The CDR3 covers 13 residues. The CDR3: CASSVKALSGYTF. The CDR3 region has the DNA TGTGCCAGCAGTGTTAAGGCTCTCAGTGGCTACACCTTC. The complete variable domain, with remaining parts taken from reference TRBV2 and TRBJ1-2, reads EPEVTQTPSHQVTQMGQEVILRCVPISNHLYFYWYRQILGQKVEFLVSFYNNEISEKSEIFDDQFSVERPDGSNFTLKIRSTKLEDSAMYFCASSVKALSGYTFGSGTRLTVV.

This clonotype was seen repeatedly, ten times or more. The chain has TRBV28 and TRBJ2-7; the D call may be TRBD1 or TRBD2 (5 bases each). The germline CDR1 and CDR2 sequences are MDHEN and SYDVKM. This CDR3 has 12 residues. V lost 6 bases, J lost 3 bases, and 9 bases lay in between. This CDR3 is CASRAGSYEQYF. In nucleotides, the CDR3 is TGTGCCAGCAGAGCAGGGAGCTACGAGCAGTACTTC.

The rearrangement joins TRBV9 to TRBJ1-2, with 11 bases lining up with TRBD1. Germline CDR1 and CDR2: SGDLS and YYNGEE. The CDR3 runs 17 residues. V was pared by 2 bases and J by 6 bases, with 12 bases of the junction left unmatched. CDR3 loop: CASSVRDRGFGKDGYTF. As DNA, the CDR3 is TGTGCCAGCAGCGTTCGGGACAGGGGGTTCGGAAAGGATGGCTACACCTTC.

The table lists this clonotype with many counts. CDR3 sequence: CASIPRGLAVGTGELFF. The DNA of the CDR3 is TGTGCCAGCATCCCAAGGGGACTAGCAGTCGGCACCGGGGAGCTGTTTTTT. The chain carries TRBV12-3 or TRBV12-4 and TRBJ2-2; 9 positions agree with TRBD2. J was trimmed by 4 bases and V by 7 bases; bases with no gene match: 13. The CDR3 is 17 amino acids.